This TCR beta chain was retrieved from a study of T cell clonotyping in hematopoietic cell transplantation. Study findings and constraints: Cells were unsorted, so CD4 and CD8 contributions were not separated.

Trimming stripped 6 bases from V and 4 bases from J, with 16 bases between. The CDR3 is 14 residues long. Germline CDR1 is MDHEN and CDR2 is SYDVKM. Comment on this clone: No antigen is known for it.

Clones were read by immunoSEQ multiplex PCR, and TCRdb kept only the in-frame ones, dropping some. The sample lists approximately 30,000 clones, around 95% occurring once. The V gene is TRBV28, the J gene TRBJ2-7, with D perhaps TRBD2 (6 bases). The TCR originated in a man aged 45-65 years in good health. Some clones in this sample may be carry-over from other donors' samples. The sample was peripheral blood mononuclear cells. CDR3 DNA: TGTGCCAGCAGCCGGTTAGGGAGGACTTACGAGCAGTACTTC. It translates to CASSRLGRTYEQYF.